This T cell receptor beta chain stems from a study of OX40 agonist ivuxolimab in advanced cancers. Assay used: immunoSEQ multiplex PCR; TCRdb lists only in-frame clones, some missing. The table includes tens of thousands of clones, approximately 86% detected once. This TCR was sampled from an adult with an advanced solid tumor such as melanoma, head and neck, liver or kidney cancer. Specimen: CD4+ or CD8+ T cells sorted from blood, collected in a trial of the OX40 agonist ivuxolimab.

Written as DNA, the CDR3 is TGTGCCAGCAGCACCTTATCCTACGAGCAGTACTTC. Its translation is CASSTLSYEQYF. The chain joins TRBV21-1 to TRBJ2-7; the DNA was not compared with TRBD2, the D call given in the table. TRBV21-1 is classified as a pseudogene. The CDR3 runs 12 residues.